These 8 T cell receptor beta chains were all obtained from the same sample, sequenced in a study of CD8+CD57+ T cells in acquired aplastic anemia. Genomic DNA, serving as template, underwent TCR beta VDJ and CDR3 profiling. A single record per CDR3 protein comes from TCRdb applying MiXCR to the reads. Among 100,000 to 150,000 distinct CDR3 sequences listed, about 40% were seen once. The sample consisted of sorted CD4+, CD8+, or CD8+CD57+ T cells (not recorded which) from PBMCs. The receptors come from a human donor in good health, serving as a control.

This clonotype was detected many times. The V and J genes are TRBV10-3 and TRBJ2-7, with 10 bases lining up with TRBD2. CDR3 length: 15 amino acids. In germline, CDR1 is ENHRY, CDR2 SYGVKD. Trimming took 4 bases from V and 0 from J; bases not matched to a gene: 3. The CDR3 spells CAISAKRGGSYEQYF. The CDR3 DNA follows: TGTGCCATCAGTGCTAAGCGGGGGGGCTCCTACGAGCAGTACTTC.

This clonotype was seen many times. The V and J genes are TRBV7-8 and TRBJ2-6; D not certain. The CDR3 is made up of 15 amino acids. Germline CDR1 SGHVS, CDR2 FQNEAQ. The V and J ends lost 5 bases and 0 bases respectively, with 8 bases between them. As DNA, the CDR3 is TGTGCCAGCAGCCCTGTTCACTCTGGGGCCAACGTCCTGACTTTC. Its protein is CASSPVHSGANVLTF.

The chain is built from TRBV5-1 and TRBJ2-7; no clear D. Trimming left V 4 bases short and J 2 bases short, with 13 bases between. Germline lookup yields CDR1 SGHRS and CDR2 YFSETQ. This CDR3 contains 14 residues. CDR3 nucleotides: TGCGCCAGCAGCCAAGGGATCGGAACCTACGAGCAGTACTTC. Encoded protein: CASSQGIGTYEQYF.

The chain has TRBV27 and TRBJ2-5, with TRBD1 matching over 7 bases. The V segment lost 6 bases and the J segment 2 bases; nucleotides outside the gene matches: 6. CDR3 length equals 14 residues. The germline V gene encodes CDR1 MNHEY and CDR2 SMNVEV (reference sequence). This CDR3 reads CASRKGGAQETQYF. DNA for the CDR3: TGTGCCAGCAGGAAAGGGGGCGCGCAAGAGACCCAGTACTTC.

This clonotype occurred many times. The CDR3 DNA is TGCGCCAGCAGCCAAGGGGAGGCTAGCGGGAGAAATGAGCAGTTCTTC. It translates to CASSQGEASGRNEQFF. The chain recombines TRBV4-1 with TRBJ2-1, with TRBD2 matching 10 bases. Germline CDR1 and CDR2: MGHRA and YSYEKL. V lost 1 base to trimming and J lost 7 bases; unmatched junction nucleotides: 7. The CDR3 length is 16 residues.

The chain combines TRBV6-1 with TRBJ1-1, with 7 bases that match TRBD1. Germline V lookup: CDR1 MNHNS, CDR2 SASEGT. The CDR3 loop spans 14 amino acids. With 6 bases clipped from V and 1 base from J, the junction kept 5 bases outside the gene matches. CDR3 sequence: CASSDWTGNTEAFF. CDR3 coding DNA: TGTGCCAGCAGCGACTGGACAGGGAACACTGAAGCTTTCTTT.

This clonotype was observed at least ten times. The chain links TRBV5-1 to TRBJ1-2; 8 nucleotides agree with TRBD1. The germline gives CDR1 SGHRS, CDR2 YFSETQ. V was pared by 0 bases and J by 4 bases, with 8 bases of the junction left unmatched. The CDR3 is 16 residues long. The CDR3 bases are TGCGCCAGCAGCTTGGTTCAGGGGGCGCCCTCCTATGGCTACACCTTC. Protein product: CASSLVQGAPSYGYTF. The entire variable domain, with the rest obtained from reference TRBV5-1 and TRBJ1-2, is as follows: KAGVTQTPRYLIKTRGQQVTLSCSPISGHRSVSWYQQTPGQGLQFLFEYFSETQRNKGNFPGRFSGRQFSNSRSEMNVSTLELGDSALYLCASSLVQGAPSYGYTFGSGTRLTVV.

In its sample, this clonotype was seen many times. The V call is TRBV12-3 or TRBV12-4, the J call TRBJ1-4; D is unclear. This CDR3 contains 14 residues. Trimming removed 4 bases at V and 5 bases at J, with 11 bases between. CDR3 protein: CASSSMSRNEKLFF. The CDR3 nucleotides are TGTGCCAGCAGTTCGATGAGTCGAAATGAAAAACTGTTTTTT.